This T cell receptor beta chain was profiled in a study of cytomegalovirus exposure and HLA in healthy donors. Study conclusions and caveats: Clonal expansion was found to be greater in HLA-associated TCR beta chains than in equally common others in a later analysis. Most TCR beta V segments were productive about 87% or about 30% of the time in an earlier analysis. CMV serostatus was the sole immune exposure information available.

Researchers ran the PCR with 60 Vbeta and 13 Jbeta primers. TCRdb's table, derived via immunoSEQ multiplex PCR, lists solely in-frame clones and lacks some. Seen here are around 140,000 clones, 60% to 85% observed once, and the top ten hold roughly 1.3%. About this clone itself: Its antigen is not known.

The CDR3 totals 15 residues. Per the germline V gene, CDR1 is MNHEY and CDR2 is SVGAGI. V lost 6 bases and J 0 bases, leaving 15 bases between the germline ends. The rearrangement uses TRBV6-5 and TRBJ2-7, with D possibly matching TRBD1 (5 bases). The sequenced sample was PBMCs. The sequence derives from a woman aged 40 to 50 in good health and CMV-seronegative. CDR3 nucleotide sequence: TGTGCCAGCAGACCCCCCCCAGGGTTCTCCTACGAGCAGTACTTC. This codes for CASRPPPGFSYEQYF.